These 16 T cell receptor beta chains were sequenced from one sample in a study of human T cells and chemical hapten exposure. TCRdb recomputed calls from the RACE reads with MiXCR, one row per CDR3 protein. The sample has 370,000 or so distinct CDR3 sequences; more than 4.5% are singletons. Time point noted: patch test 1, 2 weeks after DPC sensitization. Described treatment: therapeutic diphenylcyclopropenone sensitization with weekly scalp DPC. The sequences come from whole blood, collected in connection with sensitization to the hapten diphenylcyclopropenone (DPC). The receptors stem from a woman aged 45-60 years with alopecia areata. Some clones in this sample may be carry-over from other donors' samples.

Ten or more counts support this clonotype. The CDR3 region is CASSLVAATQYF. The CDR3 coding sequence is TGTGCCAGCAGTTTAGTCGCAGCTACGCAGTACTTC. The V call is TRBV28, the J call TRBJ2-7; D remains ambiguous. Germline V gives CDR1 MDHEN, CDR2 SYDVKM. V lost 2 bases to trimming and J lost 9 bases, with 11 bases between them. The CDR3 extends over 12 amino acids. Full variable domain (rest looked up from reference TRBV28 and TRBJ2-7): DVKVTQSSRYLVKRTGEKVFLECVQDMDHENMFWYRQDPGLGLRLIYFSYDVKMKEKGDIPEGYSVSREKKERFSLILESASTNQTSMYLCASSLVAATQYFGPGTRLTVT.

This clonotype was seen a handful of times. The rearrangement links TRBV6-2 or TRBV6-3 to TRBJ2-7; D is unresolved. This CDR3 has 12 amino acids. V lost 6 bases and J lost 7, with 13 bases in between. CDR1 MNHEY and CDR2 SVGEGT come from the germline V gene. The CDR3 here is CASSQYPWEQYF. CDR3 coding DNA: TGTGCCAGCAGCCAATACCCGTGGGAGCAGTACTTC.

This clonotype was seen a handful of times. This rearrangement joins TRBV18 to TRBJ1-5; possibly TRBD1 for D (6 bases). CDR1 and CDR2 from the germline V gene are KGHSH and LQKENI. The CDR3 loop spans 15 amino acids. Trimming took 4 bases from V and 6 from J, leaving 16 bases between them. Written as DNA, the CDR3 is TGTGCCAGCTCACGGGACAACCAACGGGGTCAGCCCCAGCATTTT. This encodes CASSRDNQRGQPQHF. Combining the CDR3 with reference TRBV18 and TRBJ1-5 gives the whole variable domain NAGVMQNPRHLVRRRGQEARLRCSPMKGHSHVYWYRQLPEEGLKFMVYLQKENIIDESGMPKERFSAEFPKEGPSILRIQQVVRGDSAAYFCASSRDNQRGQPQHFGDGTRLSIL.

This clonotype came up many times. The V and J genes are TRBV6-5 and TRBJ2-1; 9 nucleotides line up with TRBD1. The germline gives CDR1 MNHEY, CDR2 SVGAGI. The CDR3 is 15 amino acids. J gave up 5 bases and V 2 bases, and 4 bases lay outside the gene matches. The CDR3 loop is CASSYADRGHNEQFF. The CDR3 coding sequence is TGTGCCAGCAGTTACGCGGACAGGGGACACAATGAGCAGTTCTTC.

This clonotype was picked up many times. The genes are TRBV12-3 or TRBV12-4 and TRBJ2-3; 11 bases fit TRBD1. The CDR3 sequence is 14 residues long. Losses at the gene ends were 9 bases for V and 8 bases for J; bases not matched to a gene: 10. The CDR3 DNA follows: TGTGCCAGTCTATTGGGACAGGGGGTCGGTACGCAGTATTTT. Its protein product is CASLLGQGVGTQYF.

This clonotype was picked up a small number of times. The CDR3 is CASSPLLTVSQPQHF. The CDR3 nucleotides read TGTGCCAGCAGCCCCCTCTTGACGGTCAGTCAGCCCCAGCATTTT. The gene calls are TRBV12-3 or TRBV12-4 and TRBJ1-5, with D unclear. V dropped 6 bases and J dropped 6 bases, with 18 bases sitting between them. The CDR3 has 15 amino acids.

Ten or more counts support this clonotype. The chain recombines TRBV5-1 with TRBJ1-1, with D unclear. V gave up 0 bases and J gave up 4 bases, with 7 bases separating them. The V gene's germline CDR1 is SGHRS and CDR2 YFSETQ. This CDR3 has 13 residues. The CDR3 loop is CASSLGEATEAFF. CDR3 DNA sequence: TGCGCCAGCAGCTTGGGGGAGGCCACTGAAGCTTTCTTT.

The rearrangement links TRBV10-3 to TRBJ2-3, with D possibly matching TRBD2 (6 bases). Per the germline V gene, CDR1 is ENHRY and CDR2 is SYGVKD. This CDR3 region has 13 residues. Trimming cost V 8 bases and J 1 base, with 10 bases left between them. CDR3 amino acids: CAIEVAGTDTQYF. CDR3 bases: TGTGCCATCGAGGTAGCGGGCACAGATACGCAGTATTTT.

This clonotype was picked up many times. V and J are TRBV9 and TRBJ2-2; D assignment may be TRBD1 or TRBD2 (6 bases each). The CDR3 contains 17 residues. The V and J ends lost 1 base and 2 bases respectively, with 15 bases between them. Per the germline V gene, CDR1 is SGDLS and CDR2 is YYNGEE. CDR3 in amino acids: CASSVPLKGGNTGELFF. The CDR3 coding sequence is TGTGCCAGCAGCGTACCCCTTAAGGGGGGAAACACCGGGGAGCTGTTTTTT.

The table lists this clonotype with a few counts. The genes are TRBV27 and TRBJ2-3; no clear D gene. The V gene lost 5 bases and the J gene lost 1 base, with 19 bases spanning the gap. The CDR3 loop spans 17 amino acids. Germline V lookup: CDR1 MNHEY, CDR2 SMNVEV (reference sequence). In DNA form, the CDR3 reads TGTGCCAGCAGTACCCGGACGAGGAACTACGGCACAGATACGCAGTATTTT. Translation: CASSTRTRNYGTDTQYF.

At least ten counts were recorded for this clonotype. V is TRBV29-1 and J is TRBJ2-2; TRBD1 might be the D (5 bases). Trimming shortened V by 7 bases and J by 7 bases, and 13 bases separated the two germline ends. CDR3 size: 12 residues. CDR1 is SQVTM, CDR2 ANQGSEA, per germline. This chain's CDR3 is CSADKFGGELFF. The CDR3 bases are TGCAGCGCGGACAAGTTCGGCGGGGAGCTGTTTTTT.

This chain joins TRBV14 and TRBJ1-1; D call uncertain. The CDR3 totals 18 residues. Trimming pared 4 bases from V and 2 bases from J, leaving 23 bases between. CDR1 is SGHDN, CDR2 FVKESK, per germline. CDR3: CASSRPPGDYQANTEAFF. The CDR3 DNA sequence: TGTGCCAGCAGCCGCCCCCCGGGTGACTATCAGGCCAACACTGAAGCTTTCTTT.

There are a few counts of this clonotype. The rearrangement links TRBV18 to TRBJ2-6, with 8 bases aligning to TRBD1. This CDR3 spans 19 amino acids. Germline V gene lookup returns CDR1 KGHSH and CDR2 LQKENI. V dropped 0 bases and J dropped 2; count of bases not matched to a gene: 9. CDR3 in amino acids: CASSPPRTGRITGANVLTF. The CDR3 bases are TGTGCCAGCTCACCACCGAGGACAGGGCGTATTACTGGGGCCAACGTCCTGACTTTC.

A few counts support this clonotype. The V and J genes are TRBV6-2 or TRBV6-3 and TRBJ1-1, with D possibly TRBD1 on 5 matching bases. Germline V gene data show CDR1 as MNHEY and CDR2 as SVGEGT. The germline V and J ends were trimmed by 4 bases and 1 base, with 10 bases remaining between them. This CDR3 is built from 14 residues. CDR3 residues: CASSFRQWNTEAFF. In DNA, the CDR3 is TGTGCCAGCAGTTTTCGACAGTGGAACACTGAAGCTTTCTTT.

Worth noting for this clonotype: It may be a read error: a sequence one base away is much more abundant. This chain uses TRBV28 with TRBJ2-2; no clear D gene. The CDR3 extends over 13 amino acids. Looked up from germline, CDR1 is MDHEN and CDR2 is SYDVKM. The DNA for the CDR3 is TGTTCCAGCAGTTTACTTCCCGCCGGGGAGCTGTTTTTT. Protein sequence: CSSSLLPAGELFF.

This clonotype came up many times. This sequence joins TRBV7-2 and TRBJ2-3; TRBD2 might be the D (6 bases). CDR3 size: 16 residues. Germline CDR1 reads SGHTA; CDR2 reads FQGNSA. V was trimmed by 3 bases and J by 6 bases, leaving 19 bases between them. The CDR3 region has the DNA TGTGCCAGCAGCTTTCTCTCCGGGACTCCCTCGGATACGCAGTATTTT. This gives the protein CASSFLSGTPSDTQYF.